One and the same sample provided the 19 T cell receptor beta chains below, sequenced in a study of Ad26.COV2.S vaccination and SARS-CoV-2 variants. The treatment here: 15 to 20 received Ad26.COV2.S at low or high dose, single or two shots; 5 received placebo; per-sample allocation not given. Repertoires come from day 63 after the first vaccine or placebo injection. The repertoire was sequenced with immunoSEQ multiplex PCR; TCRdb's copy has only in-frame clones and lacks some. The sample holds more than 350,000 clones, 90% seen once. Source: peripheral blood, taken in a trial of Ad26.COV2.S vaccine versus placebo. These receptors all come from a person between 18 and 60 years old who received the Ad26.COV2.S COVID-19 vaccine or a placebo.

The rearrangement joins TRBV6-2 or TRBV6-3 to TRBJ2-7, with TRBD1 identical over 7 bases. Unmatched junction bases numbered 5, after V lost 3 bases and J lost 3 bases. In germline, CDR1 is MNHEY, CDR2 SVGEGT. The CDR3 totals 14 residues. CDR3 sequence reads: CASSYGDRDYEQYF. CDR3 bases: TGTGCCAGCAGTTATGGGGACAGAGACTACGAGCAGTACTTC.

In the case of this clone: Other DNA sequences in this specimen translate into the identical CDR3. The chain recombines TRBV30 with TRBJ2-7, with D perhaps TRBD1 (5 bases). V lost 1 base to trimming and J lost 4 bases, with 8 bases between them. The CDR3 length is 12 residues. Germline V gene data show CDR1 as GTSNPN and CDR2 as SVGIG (reference sequence). In DNA form, the CDR3 reads TGTGCCTGGAGTGCGCAGGGATACGAGCAGTACTTC. This translates into CAWSAQGYEQYF.

The chain carries TRBV27 and TRBJ2-7; 9 bases are a match to TRBD1. CDR3 length equals 16 residues. Germline CDR1 is MNHEY and CDR2 is SMNVEV (reference sequence). Unmatched junction bases numbered 9, after V lost 4 bases and J lost 2 bases. The CDR3 bases are TGTGCCAGCAGTTCATTACAACAGGGGGCGGCCTACGAGCAGTACTTC. Amino acids: CASSSLQQGAAYEQYF.

V usage is TRBV11-2 and J usage is TRBJ2-7; tentative D call: TRBD1 (5 bases). Germline values: CDR1 SGHAT, CDR2 FQNNGV. V lost 1 base to trimming and J lost 0 bases, with 13 bases between them. The CDR3 has 16 amino acids. DNA for the CDR3: TGTGCCAGCAGCTTAGGTCCGGGTAGGGGCTCCTACGAGCAGTACTTC. This translates into CASSLGPGRGSYEQYF.

This CDR3 reads CSVNPENTDTQYF. As DNA, the CDR3 is TGCAGCGTGAACCCTGAAAACACAGATACGCAGTATTTT. The chain has TRBV29-1 and TRBJ2-3, with D hard to call. The CDR3 spans 13 residues. Germline assignment: CDR1 SQVTM and CDR2 ANQGSEA. V shed 6 bases and J shed 2 bases, with 12 bases lying between them.

This chain connects TRBV15 to TRBJ1-3; D possibly corresponds to TRBD1 (6 bases). The CDR3 loop spans 17 amino acids. With 0 bases removed from V and 5 bases from J, the gap between germline ends came to 17 bases. Germline V gene lookup returns CDR1 LNHNV and CDR2 YYDKDF (reference sequence). The CDR3 spells CATSREKGQGPRNTIYF. Here the CDR3 DNA reads TGTGCCACCAGCAGAGAAAAGGGTCAGGGGCCTCGAAACACCATATATTTT. Supplemented by reference TRBV15 and TRBJ1-3, the full variable domain reads DAMVIQNPRYQVTQFGKPVTLSCSQTLNHNVMYWYQQKSSQAPKLLFHYYDKDFNNEADTPDNFQSRRPNTSFCFLDIRSPGLGDTAMYLCATSREKGQGPRNTIYFGEGSWLTVV.

The V call is TRBV7-9, the J call TRBJ2-1, with TRBD2 matching 10 bases. The V and J ends lost 1 base and 6 bases, in that order; junction bases with no gene match: 6. The CDR3 has 16 amino acids. CDR1 SEHNR and CDR2 FQNEAQ come from the germline V gene (reference sequence). CDR3 protein: CASSLDLAGAGNEQFF. CDR3 in DNA: TGTGCCAGCAGCTTAGACCTAGCGGGAGCCGGCAATGAGCAGTTCTTC.

This rearrangement joins TRBV4-3 to TRBJ2-7, with D unresolved. Trimming left V 0 bases short and J 0 bases short, with 9 bases between. The V gene's germline CDR1 is LGHNA and CDR2 YSLEER. This CDR3 region has 15 residues. The CDR3: CASSQDDLGSYEQYF. CDR3 DNA: TGCGCCAGCAGCCAAGATGACTTAGGCTCCTACGAGCAGTACTTC.

The chain uses TRBV19 and TRBJ2-1; 9 positions match TRBD2. Trimming took 1 base from V and 9 from J; bases not matched to a gene: 7. Germline V gives CDR1 LNHDA, CDR2 SQIVND (reference sequence). The CDR3 covers 15 residues. The CDR3 sequence: CASSIVAGGPGEQFF. The CDR3 DNA reads TGTGCCAGTAGTATAGTTGCGGGAGGGCCCGGTGAGCAGTTCTTC.

This clone appeared once. The genes are TRBV3-1 (or the pseudogene TRBV3-2) and TRBJ1-2; D gene ambiguous. The V and J ends lost 0 bases and 7 bases respectively, with 15 bases between them. The CDR3 has 15 amino acids. Germline values: CDR1 LGHDT, CDR2 YNNKEL (reference sequence). This chain's CDR3 is CASSQDWRSDGGYTF. CDR3 sequence (DNA): TGTGCCAGCAGCCAAGATTGGCGGAGCGACGGTGGCTACACCTTC.

On this clone itself: The same CDR3 is also encoded by other DNA sequences in this sample. The chain combines TRBV18 with TRBJ1-4; the D is unclear. Between the trimmed V and J ends, which lost 3 bases and 0 bases, there was a span of 5 bases. The V gene's germline CDR1 is KGHSH and CDR2 LQKENI. The CDR3 loop spans 14 amino acids. CDR3 nucleotides: TGTGCCAGCTCACCGTCTGCAACTAATGAAAAACTGTTTTTT. This encodes CASSPSATNEKLFF.

The chain employs TRBV6-4 and TRBJ1-1, with D uncertain. V was cut by 9 bases and J by 5 bases, with 16 bases left in between. This CDR3 is 13 amino acids long. Germline V CDR1 and CDR2: MRHNA, SNTAGT. CDR3: CASENTYGTEAFF. The CDR3 DNA reads as TGTGCCAGTGAGAACACCTACGGGACTGAAGCTTTCTTT.

This clone was seen a single time. The chain is built from TRBV29-1 and TRBJ2-2; D gene uncertain. V shed 0 bases and J shed 7 bases, with 6 bases lying between them. The V gene's germline CDR1 is SQVTM and CDR2 ANQGSEA. CDR3 size: 12 residues. This CDR3 is CSVEDWVGELFF. DNA of the CDR3: TGCAGCGTTGAAGATTGGGTCGGGGAGCTGTTTTTT.

In DNA form, the CDR3 reads TGTGCCAGCAGTGGACAGGGGAGGGGCGAGCAGTACTTC. Protein: CASSGQGRGEQYF. The V and J genes are TRBV2 and TRBJ2-7, with a weak D call TRBD1 (8 bases). The CDR3 loop spans 13 amino acids. Germline CDR1 is SNHLY and CDR2 is FYNNEI. V was pared by 4 bases and J by 6 bases, with 13 bases between.

V and J are TRBV10-2 and TRBJ1-1; TRBD1 matches 9 bases. CDR1 and CDR2 (germline): WSHSY, SAAADI. The CDR3 totals 16 residues. J gave up 6 bases and V 0 bases, and 8 bases lay outside the gene matches. The CDR3 bases are TGCGCCAGCAGTGAGTCTGGACAGGGGAGTTTGGCTGAAGCTTTCTTT. Protein product: CASSESGQGSLAEAFF.

This chain uses TRBV11-2 with TRBJ2-5; D gene uncertain. CDR3 size: 14 residues. Germline-derived CDR1 and CDR2 are SGHAT and FQNNGV. V lost 1 base and J 7 bases, leaving 13 bases between the germline ends. The CDR3 DNA reads as TGTGCCAGCAGCTTAGGGGCCCAAAAAAGGACCCAGTACTTC. Protein sequence: CASSLGAQKRTQYF.

V and J are TRBV3-1 (or the pseudogene TRBV3-2) and TRBJ1-1, with a possible D match to TRBD1 (5 bases). CDR3 length: 15 amino acids. Germline V lookup: CDR1 LGHDT, CDR2 YNNKEL (reference sequence). Trimming cost V 3 bases and J 0 bases, with 11 bases left between them. The CDR3 nucleotides read TGTGCCAGCAGCCAGTGGGACGGATTGAACACTGAAGCTTTCTTT. As protein: CASSQWDGLNTEAFF.

This chain's CDR3 is CASSLRSGPSYNEQFF. CDR3 sequence (DNA): TGTGCCAGCTCCCTCAGAAGCGGGCCTTCCTACAATGAGCAGTTCTTC. V usage is TRBV18 and J usage is TRBJ2-1; D perhaps matches TRBD2 (6 bases). Per germline, CDR1 KGHSH and CDR2 LQKENI. The germline V and J ends were trimmed by 6 bases and 1 base, with 16 bases remaining between them. CDR3 size: 16 residues.

This chain uses TRBV18 with TRBJ1-1; D gene uncertain. The germline gives CDR1 KGHSH, CDR2 LQKENI. The CDR3 has 13 residues. Trimming cost V 3 bases and J 4 bases, with 9 bases left between them. Here the CDR3 DNA reads TGTGCCAGCTCACCGGCCGCGGGCACTGAAGCTTTCTTT. Translating it yields CASSPAAGTEAFF.